These T cell receptor beta chains were read from a single sample in a study of cytomegalovirus exposure and HLA in healthy donors. Data came from immunoSEQ multiplex PCR; TCRdb stores just in-frame clones and leaves some out. Of 100,000 to 140,000 clones listed, about four fifths were seen once; the top ten hold roughly 2.6%. Sequenced sample: PBMCs. Receptors were obtained from a man aged 25-45 years in good health and CMV-seropositive. Each CDR3 is given with its conserved first and last residue. D genes are given only for firm matches. Where a row states a size, it is once, few, many or the class of an expanded clone; other rows omit it.

V gene	J gene	clone size	D gene	CDR3 DNA	CDR3 protein
TRBV10-3	TRBJ1-1	NA	NA	TGTGCCATCAGTGAGTGGGCAGGGGACACTGAAGCTTTCTTT	CAISEWAGDTEAFF
TRBV5-1	TRBJ1-1	NA	NA	TGCGCCAGCAGCTTACAACAGGGCTTTGTCACTGAAGCTTTCTTT	CASSLQQGFVTEAFF
TRBV9	TRBJ2-2	NA	TRBD2	TGTGCCAGCAGCATGCGGGGGGGGTCATCCGGGGAGCTGTTTTTT	CASSMRGGSSGELFF
TRBV5-6	TRBJ2-5	NA	TRBD2	TGTGCCAGCAGCGCCCCGGGACTAGCGTTAGAAGAGACCCAGTACTTC	CASSAPGLALEETQYF
TRBV27	TRBJ2-5	NA	TRBD2	TGTGCCAGCAGCTTGCTAGCGGGGGGTGGTGAGCAGTACTTC	CASSLLAGGGEQYF
TRBV30	TRBJ1-2	NA	NA	TGTGCCTGGGGCCCCTATGGCTACACCTTC	CAWGPYGYTF
TRBV5-6	TRBJ2-5	NA	NA	TGTGCCAGCAGCTTAAGACAGTTGGGTGGAGAGACCCAGTACTTC	CASSLRQLGGETQYF
TRBV6-6	TRBJ1-2	NA	NA	TGTGCCAGCTCGGACTTCAACTATGGCTACACCTTC	CASSDFNYGYTF
TRBV7-9	TRBJ1-4	NA	NA	TGTGCCAGCAGCTTAGTTCCAAGGACAGACCCTAATGAAAAACTGTTTTTT	CASSLVPRTDPNEKLFF
TRBV19	TRBJ2-5	NA	NA	TGTGCCAGTAGCCCGACTAGTATAATTGAGACCCAGTACTTC	CASSPTSIIETQYF
TRBV6-1	TRBJ1-5	few	TRBD1	TGTGCCAGCAGTGACAACATCGGACAGGGAAGTCAGCCCCAGCATTTT	CASSDNIGQGSQPQHF
TRBV6-5	TRBJ1-5	NA	TRBD1	TGTGCCAGCAGTGGATGGACAGGAAATCAGCCCCAGCATTTT	CASSGWTGNQPQHF
TRBV11-1	TRBJ1-1	NA	NA	TGTGCCAGCAGCCCCCTAGACGCGGGGAACACTGAAGCTTTCTTT	CASSPLDAGNTEAFF
TRBV30	TRBJ1-1	NA	NA	TGTGCCTGGAGCAAAGGGGGAGACACTGAAGCTTTCTTT	CAWSKGGDTEAFF
TRBV7-8	TRBJ1-3	NA	NA	TGTGCCAGCAGCTTACAGAACACCATATATTTT	CASSLQNTIYF
TRBV29-1	TRBJ1-2	NA	NA	TGCAGCGCACACTCGGGAGCACGCTATGGCTACACCTTC	CSAHSGARYGYTF
TRBV30	TRBJ2-1	NA	TRBD1	TGTGCCTGGAGTGCTCCGGGACAGGGGTTTTTAAATGAGCAGTTCTTC	CAWSAPGQGFLNEQFF
TRBV2	TRBJ1-3	NA	NA	TGTGCCAGCAGGATGCTGACAGGTATCTCTGGAAACACCATATATTTT	CASRMLTGISGNTIYF